This entry lists 9 T cell receptor beta chains sequenced from one sample in a study of blood T cell repertoires in COVID-19. TCRdb's table, derived via immunoSEQ multiplex PCR, lists solely in-frame clones and lacks some. The sample consists of hundreds of thousands of clones, more than 80% of them appearing once. Material: peripheral blood. The receptors stem from a woman in her twenties or thirties with COVID-19, enrolled during active disease.

With regard to this clone: Additional DNA sequences in this sample encode the identical CDR3. The chain carries TRBV5-4 and TRBJ1-3; D gene uncertain. This CDR3 contains 14 residues. The germline V gene has CDR1 SGHNT and CDR2 YYREEE (reference sequence). Trimming took off 0 bases at V and 0 bases at J, with 4 bases between the two ends. The CDR3 region has the DNA TGTGCCAGCAGCTTGGACAGCTCTGGAAACACCATATATTTT. It specifies CASSLDSSGNTIYF.

V is TRBV27 and J is TRBJ2-1; D perhaps matches TRBD2 (5 bases). Looked up from germline, CDR1 is MNHEY and CDR2 is SMNVEV (reference sequence). The CDR3 is made up of 17 amino acids. V lost 5 bases to trimming and J lost 5 bases, with 22 bases between them. The CDR3 reads CASSPPFVVARNNEQFF. The CDR3, as DNA: TGTGCCAGCAGTCCCCCATTTGTGGTAGCGCGAAACAATGAGCAGTTCTTC.

V is TRBV6-5 and J is TRBJ2-7; 9 nucleotides align to TRBD2. Germline-derived CDR1 and CDR2 are MNHEY and SVGAGI. There are 15 residues in the CDR3. The V and J ends lost 2 bases and 5 bases, in that order; junction bases with no gene match: 7. The CDR3 loop is CASSYELAGSNEQYV. For the CDR3, the DNA is TGTGCCAGCAGTTACGAACTAGCGGGTAGCAACGAGCAGTACGTC.

This chain uses TRBV13 with TRBJ2-5; D gene uncertain. Germline loops: CDR1 PRHDT, CDR2 FYEKMQ (reference sequence). Between the trimmed V and J ends, which lost 0 bases and 5 bases, there was a span of 10 bases. The CDR3 contains 14 residues. This chain's CDR3 is CASSLGRGPETQYF. CDR3 sequence (DNA): TGTGCCAGCAGCTTAGGACGAGGTCCCGAGACCCAGTACTTC.

V gene TRBV29-1 combines with J gene TRBJ2-3; maybe TRBD2 (6 bases). Germline V gives CDR1 SQVTM, CDR2 ANQGSEA. The CDR3 has 14 amino acids. Trimming stripped 8 bases from V and 2 bases from J, with 17 bases between. CDR3 DNA sequence: TGCAGCTGTGCGGCGGGGCCCTACACAGATACGCAGTATTTT. Amino acids: CSCAAGPYTDTQYF.

The rearrangement uses TRBV7-2 and TRBJ1-5; D remains ambiguous. CDR1 is SGHTA and CDR2 is FQGNSA in the germline V gene. The CDR3 contains 15 residues. V shed 2 bases and J shed 0 bases, with 8 bases lying between them. In DNA, the CDR3 is TGTGCCAGCAGCTTATCCAGGATTAGCAATCAGCCCCAGCATTTT. Amino acids: CASSLSRISNQPQHF.

V and J are TRBV29-1 and TRBJ1-2; D is possibly TRBD1 (5 bases). Trimming cost V 4 bases and J 2 bases, with 11 bases left between them. This CDR3 contains 13 residues. The V gene's germline CDR1 is SQVTM and CDR2 ANQGSEA. CDR3 sequence: CSVGRETNYGYTF. For the CDR3, the DNA is TGCAGCGTTGGCAGGGAAACAAACTATGGCTACACCTTC.

The chain has TRBV28 and TRBJ1-5; TRBD1 is a possible D gene (6 bases). Trimming shortened V by 8 bases and J by 5 bases, and 16 bases separated the two germline ends. Germline values: CDR1 MDHEN, CDR2 SYDVKM. This CDR3 has 14 amino acids. DNA of the CDR3: TGTGCCAGCGCCCTAGGGGGGGCATATCAGCCCCAGCATTTT. This sequence encodes CASALGGAYQPQHF.

The chain carries TRBV20-1 and TRBJ2-1; 12 bases map to TRBD2. V was pared by 3 bases and J by 3 bases, with 27 bases of the junction left unmatched. This CDR3 is built from 23 residues. CDR1 and CDR2 (germline): DFQATT, SNEGSKA (reference sequence). The CDR3 loop is CSASRGGDTRTASGRAIYNEQFF. CDR3 DNA: TGCAGTGCTAGTCGAGGCGGGGATACGAGGACGGCTAGCGGGAGGGCCATCTACAATGAGCAGTTCTTC.